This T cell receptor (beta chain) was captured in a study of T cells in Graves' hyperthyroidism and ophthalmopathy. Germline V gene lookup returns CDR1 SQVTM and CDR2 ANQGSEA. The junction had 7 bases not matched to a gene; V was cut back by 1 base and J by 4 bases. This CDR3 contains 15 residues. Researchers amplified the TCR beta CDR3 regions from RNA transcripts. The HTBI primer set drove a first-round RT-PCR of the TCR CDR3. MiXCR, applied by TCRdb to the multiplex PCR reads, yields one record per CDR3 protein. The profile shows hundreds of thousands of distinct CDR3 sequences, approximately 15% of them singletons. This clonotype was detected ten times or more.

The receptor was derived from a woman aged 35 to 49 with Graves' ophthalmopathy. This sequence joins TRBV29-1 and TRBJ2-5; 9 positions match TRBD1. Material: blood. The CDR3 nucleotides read TGCAGCGTTGAAGGACGACAGGGGGGACGAGAGACCCAGTACTTC. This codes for CSVEGRQGGRETQYF.